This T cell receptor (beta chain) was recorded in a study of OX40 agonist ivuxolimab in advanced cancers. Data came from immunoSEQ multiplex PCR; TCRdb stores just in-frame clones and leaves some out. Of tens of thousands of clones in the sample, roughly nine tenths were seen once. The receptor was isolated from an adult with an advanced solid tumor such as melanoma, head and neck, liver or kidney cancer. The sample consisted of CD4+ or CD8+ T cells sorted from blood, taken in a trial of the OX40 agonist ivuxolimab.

DNA for the CDR3: TGTGCCAGCAGTTCGACAGGGCAAGGGCAGTACTTC. Translated: CASSSTGQGQYF. The chain combines TRBV6-5 with TRBJ2-7; 7 bases are a match to TRBD1. V gave up 4 bases and J gave up 9 bases; unmatched junction bases: 6. This CDR3 has 12 residues. The germline CDR1 and CDR2 sequences are MNHEY and SVGAGI.